This is a list of T cell receptor beta chains from one sample in a study of cytomegalovirus exposure and HLA in healthy donors. Repertoires were generated with immunoSEQ multiplex PCR, while TCRdb's copy carries only in-frame clones and drops some. The sample comprises over 75,000 clones, approximately 88% of which are singletons, and 2% to 3% rests with the top ten. Sequenced sample: PBMCs. These TCRs come from a woman in her fifties or sixties in good health and CMV-seronegative. CDR3s include the opening cysteine and the closing phenylalanine or tryptophan. The order of the fields is D gene, J gene, clone size, V gene, CDR3 protein, CDR3 DNA. The D gene is left open where the match is weak. The size entry is marked missing in some rows and otherwise reads once, few, many or a size class.

>-|TRBJ1-5|-|TRBV6-1
CASTTGSNQPQHF
TGTGCCAGCACCACAGGCAGCAATCAGCCCCAGCATTTT
>TRBD2|TRBJ2-7|-|TRBV13
CASSFSTSGTYEQYF
TGTGCCAGCAGCTTTTCGACTAGCGGGACCTACGAGCAGTACTTC
>TRBD2|TRBJ2-1|-|TRBV6-5
CASSSGLAGGMKKFF
TGTGCCAGCAGCTCAGGACTAGCGGGAGGAATGAAAAAGTTCTTC
>TRBD1|TRBJ2-5|-|TRBV4-3
CASSQNRGLGETQYF
TGCGCCAGCAGCCAAAACAGGGGGCTGGGAGAGACCCAGTACTTC
>-|TRBJ2-3|-|TRBV5-1
CASSLWEVDTQYF
TGCGCCAGCAGCTTGTGGGAGGTGGATACGCAGTATTTT
>TRBD1|TRBJ1-6|-|TRBV6-4
CASSEDRDNSPLHF
TGTGCCAGCAGTGAGGACAGGGATAATTCACCCCTCCACTTT
>-|TRBJ1-1|-|TRBV7-9
CASSLGLEGTEAFF
TGTGCCAGCAGCTTAGGGTTGGAGGGCACTGAAGCTTTCTTT
>TRBD1|TRBJ2-5|-|TRBV2
CASSARTGGGETQYF
TGTGCCAGCAGTGCACGGACAGGGGGCGGAGAGACCCAGTACTTC
>TRBD1|TRBJ2-2|-|TRBV7-9
CASSLLTGPGELFF
TGTGCCAGCAGCTTGCTGACAGGGCCCGGGGAGCTGTTTTTT
>TRBD2|TRBJ2-2|-|TRBV5-1
CASSLALASGSGRTGELFF
TGCGCCAGCAGCTTGGCCTTGGCTAGCGGGAGCGGTCGCACCGGGGAGCTGTTTTTT
>-|TRBJ1-5|-|TRBV28
CASRLTRGLVPQHF
TGTGCCAGCAGATTAACGCGGGGGTTGGTGCCCCAGCATTTT
>-|TRBJ1-5|few|TRBV2
CASSEVQGLYQPQHF
TGTGCCAGCAGTGAAGTGCAGGGACTTTATCAGCCCCAGCATTTT
>-|TRBJ1-2|-|TRBV5-5
CASSPGGAYGYTF
TGTGCCAGCAGCCCGGGGGGGGCCTATGGCTACACCTTC
>TRBD2|TRBJ2-1|-|TRBV6-6
CASSVLTSGGVDEQFF
TGTGCCAGCAGTGTCCTGACTAGCGGGGGGGTGGATGAGCAGTTCTTC
>-|TRBJ1-4|-|TRBV5-6
CASSLGLTGTTNEKLFF
TGTGCCAGCAGCTTGGGTCTCACCGGGACTACTAATGAAAAACTGTTTTTT
>-|TRBJ1-5|-|TRBV19
CASSMVRNQPQHF
TGTGCCAGTAGTATGGTGAGGAATCAGCCCCAGCATTTT
>-|TRBJ1-5|-|TRBV6-5
CASSKTGDSYQPQHF
TGTGCCAGCAGCAAGACAGGAGATTCGTATCAGCCCCAGCATTTT
>-|TRBJ1-1|-|TRBV6-5
CASSYMRGGMNTEAFF
TGTGCCAGCAGTTACATGAGGGGAGGCATGAACACTGAAGCTTTCTTT
>TRBD1|TRBJ2-1|-|TRBV28
CASSTSGTGGYNEQFF
TGTGCCAGCAGCACTTCCGGGACAGGGGGTTACAATGAGCAGTTCTTC
>-|TRBJ1-2|-|TRBV18
CASSPQTDYGYTF
TGTGCCAGCTCACCACAAACGGACTATGGCTACACCTTC
>TRBD2|TRBJ2-3|-|TRBV5-1
CASSVSGGDTDTQYF
TGCGCCAGCAGCGTTAGCGGGGGGGACACAGATACGCAGTATTTT
>-|TRBJ1-5|-|TRBV5-4
CASSRTYSNQPQHF
TGTGCCAGCAGCCGAACCTATAGCAATCAGCCCCAGCATTTT
>-|TRBJ2-1|-|TRBV6-6
CASSPGAYNEQFF
TGTGCCAGCAGTCCGGGAGCTTACAATGAGCAGTTCTTC
>TRBD2|TRBJ2-7|-|TRBV19
CASSIAPGLAGGKYEQYF
TGTGCCAGTAGTATAGCCCCCGGACTAGCGGGAGGTAAATACGAGCAGTACTTC
>-|TRBJ2-7|-|TRBV10-1
CASSESGLGVYEQYF
TGCGCCAGCAGTGAGTCGGGACTCGGAGTCTACGAGCAGTACTTC
>-|TRBJ2-2|-|TRBV6-6
CASGRGNTGELFF
TGTGCCAGCGGGAGAGGGAACACCGGGGAGCTGTTTTTT
>TRBD1|TRBJ1-2|-|TRBV7-2
CASSLGTVYGYTF
TGTGCCAGCAGCTTGGGGACAGTATATGGCTACACCTTC
>-|TRBJ2-7|-|TRBV27
CASSLQGSSYEQYF
TGTGCCAGCTCCCTCCAGGGGAGCTCCTACGAGCAGTACTTC
>TRBD1|TRBJ1-4|few|TRBV2
CATTGTGNEKLFF
TGTGCCACCACCGGGACAGGCAATGAAAAACTGTTTTTT
>TRBD1|TRBJ2-6|few|TRBV25-1
CASSVGTGGAGANVLTF
TGTGCCAGCAGCGTCGGGACAGGGGGCGCCGGGGCCAACGTCCTGACTTTC
>-|TRBJ2-1|-|TRBV4-1
CASSQPLTRSDEQFF
TGCGCCAGCAGCCAACCACTGACTAGGAGCGATGAGCAGTTCTTC
>-|TRBJ2-5|-|TRBV10-3
CAISESTQGGETQYF
TGTGCCATCAGTGAGTCGACCCAGGGGGGAGAGACCCAGTACTTC
>TRBD2|TRBJ2-1|-|TRBV5-1
CASSMDGGGPYNEQFF
TGCGCCAGCAGCATGGATGGCGGGGGGCCCTACAATGAGCAGTTCTTC
>TRBD2|TRBJ2-3|-|TRBV5-1
CASSLVASGRTDTQYF
TGCGCCAGCAGCTTGGTCGCTAGCGGGAGAACAGATACGCAGTATTTT
>-|TRBJ1-4|-|TRBV28
CASRTGQVNEKLFF
TGTGCCAGCAGGACGGGACAAGTTAATGAAAAACTGTTTTTT
>-|TRBJ2-3|-|TRBV5-1
CASRQGSGGSTDTQYF
TGCGCCAGCCGTCAAGGTAGCGGAGGTAGCACAGATACGCAGTATTTT
>TRBD2|TRBJ2-1|-|TRBV10-3
CAISEVRGSSYNEQFF
TGTGCCATCAGTGAAGTACGCGGGAGCTCCTACAATGAGCAGTTCTTC
>TRBD1|TRBJ2-2|-|TRBV25-1
CASSQGDRAIGELFF
TGTGCCAGCAGTCAAGGAGACAGGGCAATCGGGGAGCTGTTTTTT
>TRBD1|TRBJ1-1|few|TRBV19
CASSLTGGTEAFF
TGTGCCAGTAGTCTCACAGGGGGCACTGAAGCTTTCTTT
>-|TRBJ2-7|-|TRBV5-1
CASSSWQGQGYEQYF
TGCGCCAGCAGCTCCTGGCAGGGACAAGGCTACGAGCAGTACTTC
>-|TRBJ2-5|-|TRBV10-1
CASFRDQETQYF
TGCGCCAGCTTCCGGGACCAAGAGACCCAGTACTTC
>TRBD2|TRBJ2-5|-|TRBV29-1
CSVEGRVVRTQYF
TGCAGCGTTGAGGGGAGGGTGGTTCGGACCCAGTACTTC
>-|TRBJ2-1|-|TRBV5-1
CASRSPVGGEQFF
TGCGCCAGCAGATCCCCGGTGGGGGGTGAGCAGTTCTTC
>TRBD2|TRBJ2-3|-|TRBV6-4
CASSDSTSGVTDTQYF
TGTGCCAGCAGTGACTCCACTAGCGGGGTCACAGATACGCAGTATTTT
>-|TRBJ1-1|-|TRBV5-6
CASSLRQLLNTEAFF
TGTGCCAGCAGCTTGCGTCAACTCCTGAACACTGAAGCTTTCTTT
>-|TRBJ1-1|few|TRBV2
CASTLGRPENTEAFF
TGTGCCAGCACCCTGGGGAGACCCGAGAACACTGAAGCTTTCTTT
>-|TRBJ1-2|-|TRBV19
CASSIGDLSGGYTF
TGTGCCAGTAGTATTGGGGACTTATCGGGCGGCTACACCTTC
>TRBD1|TRBJ2-1|-|TRBV19
CASSTGGSYNEQFF
TGTGCCAGTAGTACAGGGGGCTCCTACAATGAGCAGTTCTTC
>TRBD1|TRBJ2-7|-|TRBV28
CASSQPGTGGSVEQYF
TGTGCCAGCAGTCAGCCCGGGACAGGCGGTTCGGTCGAGCAGTACTTC
>-|TRBJ1-4|-|TRBV10-3
CAISEQPTGFGEKLFF
TGTGCCATCAGTGAGCAACCAACAGGATTCGGTGAAAAACTGTTTTTT
>TRBD2|TRBJ2-1|-|TRBV27
CASSKTSGGRNEQFF
TGTGCCAGCAGTAAGACTAGCGGAGGGAGGAATGAGCAGTTCTTC
>-|TRBJ1-5|-|TRBV4-1
CASSQGGGGQPQHF
TGCGCCAGCAGCCAAGGAGGGGGGGGACAGCCCCAGCATTTT
>-|TRBJ1-2|-|TRBV18
CASSPPVGGAGNYGYTF
TGTGCCAGCTCACCACCAGTCGGTGGGGCGGGGAACTATGGCTACACCTTC
>-|TRBJ2-3|-|TRBV6-4
CASSDSQGSDTQYF
TGTGCCAGCAGTGACTCACAGGGCTCAGATACGCAGTATTTT